This T cell receptor (beta chain) is from a study of blood T cell repertoires in COVID-19. Deletions cut 1 base from V and 10 bases from J, with 5 bases between. The germline gives CDR1 LGHDT, CDR2 YNNKEL (reference sequence). This CDR3 comprises 11 residues. Clones were sequenced by immunoSEQ multiplex PCR, and TCRdb holds only the in-frame ones, with some missing. Here the sample spans 400,000 to 500,000 clones, over 75% being singletons. Material: PBMCs or T cells enriched from blood (not recorded which). The chain joins TRBV3-1 (or the pseudogene TRBV3-2) to TRBJ2-4, with a weak D call TRBD1 (5 bases). The TCR was taken from a young woman who had been exposed to COVID-19. DNA of the CDR3: TGTGCCAGCAGCCAAGGGACAATTCAGTACTTC. Translation: CASSQGTIQYF.